This T cell receptor (beta chain) comes out of a study of CD8+ T cells in alopecia areata. Treatment reported: oral pan-JAK inhibitor, 5-10 mg twice daily. Germline V lookup: CDR1 MDHEN, CDR2 SYDVKM. V gave up 7 bases and J gave up 8 bases; unmatched junction bases: 15. The CDR3 covers 15 residues. On this clone: Its antigen is still unknown.

RNA, once extracted, was reverse transcribed into cDNA for use as the sequencing template. Using immunoSEQ multiplex PCR, the repertoire was profiled, and TCRdb retains in-frame clones only, with some absent. This table has under 200,000 clones, around 60% appearing once. Whole-study results and caveats: Mice showed TCR sharing more clearly than patients did, possibly owing to HLA.

The receptor was isolated from a human donor with alopecia areata. The chain couples TRBV28 to TRBJ1-1; 8 bases are shared with TRBD1. The specimen comprised CD4+ T cells sorted from blood, sampled at week 24, from a patient treated with tofacitinib. The CDR3 region has the DNA TGTGCCAGCAACCCAGGGGGCGGGACAACATTAGAAGCTTTCTTT. Amino acids: CASNPGGGTTLEAFF.